The 26 T cell receptor beta chains given below trace back to one sample, sequenced in a study of blood T cells in healthy people across ages. Then a second PCR, running about 6 to 11 cycles, was carried out with a sample-barcoded 5' primer and a J-beta primer mix. TCRdb reanalysed the 5' RACE reads using MiXCR and keeps one entry per CDR3 protein. Of about 1.5 million distinct CDR3 sequences in the sample, 40% to 50% are singletons; the top ten hold 7.9%. Specimen: blood. The receptors were gathered from a woman younger than 35 in good health.

This rearrangement joins TRBV4-1 to TRBJ1-5; no reliable D call. The CDR3 length is 12 residues. The V gene's germline CDR1 is MGHRA and CDR2 YSYEKL. The V end was cut by 1 base, the J end by 10 bases, with 8 bases between. CDR3 nucleotide sequence: TGCGCCAGCAGCCAAGGAATGGCCCCCCAGCATTTT. It encodes CASSQGMAPQHF.

The chain links TRBV2 to TRBJ2-1; TRBD1 or TRBD2 may be the D gene (6 bases each). Germline values: CDR1 SNHLY, CDR2 FYNNEI. The CDR3 is 15 amino acids. V lost 6 bases and J lost 8, with 20 bases in between. The CDR3, as DNA: TGTGCCAGCAGCCTTAGCGGAGGGGGGTTCTATGAGCAGTTCTTC. This sequence encodes CASSLSGGGFYEQFF. The complete variable domain, with remaining parts taken from reference TRBV2 and TRBJ2-1, reads EPEVTQTPSHQVTQMGQEVILRCVPISNHLYFYWYRQILGQKVEFLVSFYNNEISEKSEIFDDQFSVERPDGSNFTLKIRSTKLEDSAMYFCASSLSGGGFYEQFFGPGTRLTVL.

V and J are TRBV20-1 and TRBJ2-5, with 14 bases matching TRBD2. This CDR3 region has 15 residues. Trimming cost V 6 bases and J 4 bases; bases outside gene matches: 7. Looked up from germline, CDR1 is DFQATT and CDR2 is SNEGSKA (reference sequence). The DNA for the CDR3 is TGCAGTGCCTGGAGACTAGCGGGAGGGCTAGAGACCCAGTACTTC. Protein: CSAWRLAGGLETQYF.

The chain combines TRBV10-3 with TRBJ2-5, with D tentatively TRBD2 (6 bases). The DNA end favors TRBJ2-7, so the J call may be wrong. The CDR3 spans 14 residues. Germline CDR1 and CDR2: ENHRY and SYGVKD. DNA for the CDR3: TGTGCCATCAGTGAGGAGGGGTGGAGGGGCGAGCAGTACTTC. Translation: CAISEEGWRGEQYF.

This chain joins TRBV7-2 and TRBJ2-1; 9 nucleotides agree with TRBD1. The DNA end lines up better with TRBJ2-7; the J call may be wrong. Germline V gives CDR1 SGHTA, CDR2 FQGNSA. This CDR3 has 17 amino acids. The CDR3 DNA sequence: TGTGCCAGCAGCTTAGCCGCCGCGGGACAGGGAATAAGTAGGCAGTACTTC. It encodes CASSLAAAGQGISRQYF.

The rearrangement uses TRBV7-6 and TRBJ2-1, with 10 positions matching TRBD2. Trimming cost V 3 bases and J 9 bases; bases outside gene matches: 17. This CDR3 has 18 residues. Germline CDR1 and CDR2: SGHVS and FNYEAQ. CDR3 coding DNA: TGTGCCAGCAGCTTTGATGAAGCGGGAGGGGAGCAGAGCACTGAGCAGTTCTTC. Protein sequence: CASSFDEAGGEQSTEQFF.

The chain joins TRBV7-6 to TRBJ2-4; 7 bases fit TRBD1. The better agreement between TRBJ2-7 and the DNA end casts doubt on the J call. CDR1 SGHVS and CDR2 FNYEAQ come from the germline V gene. CDR3 length equals 13 residues. The CDR3 DNA sequence: TGTGCCAGCAGCGCATTTCGGGACAGCGAGCAGTACTTC. Its protein product is CASSAFRDSEQYF.

CDR3 sequence (DNA): TGTGCCAGCACCCGCGACAGGAAAAGGGGTGAGCAGTTCTTC. Amino acid sequence: CASTRDRKRGEQFF. This chain joins TRBV6-5 and TRBJ2-1, with a weak D call TRBD1 (6 bases). The V end was cut by 7 bases, the J end by 9 bases, with 19 bases between. Germline V gives CDR1 MNHEY, CDR2 SVGAGI. The CDR3 loop spans 14 amino acids.

This rearrangement joins TRBV7-2 to TRBJ2-7, with 8 positions matching TRBD1. Per the germline V gene, CDR1 is SGHTA and CDR2 is FQGNSA. This CDR3 spans 16 amino acids. J was trimmed by 0 bases and V by 5 bases; bases with no gene match: 9. The CDR3 sequence: CASSVVQGVNSYEQYF. CDR3 bases: TGTGCCAGCAGCGTCGTACAGGGGGTCAACTCCTACGAGCAGTACTTC.

V is TRBV7-6 and J is TRBJ2-1; 10 nucleotides line up with TRBD2. After removal of 7 bases from V and 6 bases from J, the junction contained 9 bases not matched to a gene. The CDR3 length is 15 residues. CDR1 and CDR2 from the germline V gene are SGHVS and FNYEAQ. This CDR3 reads CASKAGGPPFNEQFF. The CDR3 DNA is TGTGCCAGCAAAGCGGGAGGGCCTCCTTTCAATGAGCAGTTCTTC.

In this sample, this clonotype turned up many times. One junction end disagrees with the germline gene, perhaps due to a read error. The chain has TRBV25-1 and TRBJ2-7; TRBD2 agrees at 8 bases. CDR3 size: 12 residues. Germline V CDR1 and CDR2: MGHDK, SYGVNS. The CDR3 loop reads CASSPGGDEQYF. CDR3 in DNA: TGTGCAAGCAGTCCCGGGGGGGACGAGCAGTACTTC.

The rearrangement joins TRBV24-1 to TRBJ2-5; either TRBD1 or TRBD2 may fit D (6 bases each). The CDR3 is 17 amino acids. Looked up from germline, CDR1 is KGHDR and CDR2 is SFDVKD. Trimming left V 4 bases short and J 5 bases short, with 22 bases between. In nucleotides, the CDR3 is TGTGCCACCAGTGAGGGGGGCGGCAGGGCTAAAAAGGAGACCCAGTACTTC. This sequence encodes CATSEGGGRAKKETQYF.

Remarks on this clonotype: A junction boundary mismatches the germline segment, possibly from a read error. J is TRBJ2-1 and V is TRBV3-1, with no clear D. CDR1 is LGHDT and CDR2 is YNNKEL in the germline V gene (reference sequence). The CDR3 sequence is 12 residues long. The CDR3 bases are TGTGCCAGTAGCCAAGGAACCCCTGAGCAGTTCTTC. It encodes CASSQGTPEQFF.

V is TRBV7-3 and J is TRBJ1-2; a weak D match, TRBD1 (5 bases). V lost 4 bases and J 1 base, leaving 22 bases between the germline ends. From germline, CDR1 is SGHTA and CDR2 FQGTGA. The CDR3 covers 18 residues. The CDR3 is CASSYPHRTIIHNYGYTF. The CDR3 bases are TGTGCCAGCAGCTACCCCCACCGGACAATCATCCATAACTATGGCTACACCTTC.

This clonotype appeared once. The J gene is TRBJ2-3, the V gene TRBV27; TRBD2 agrees at 8 bases. The germline V gene encodes CDR1 MNHEY and CDR2 SMNVEV (reference sequence). This CDR3 has 14 amino acids. Trimming cost V 8 bases and J 0 bases; bases outside gene matches: 4. CDR3: CASRGGPSTDTQYF. The CDR3 nucleotides are TGTGCCAGCCGCGGGGGGCCTAGCACAGATACGCAGTATTTT.

The genes are TRBV6-6 and TRBJ2-4; 9 bases fit TRBD1. J lost 4 bases, V lost 5 bases, and 9 bases had no gene match. The CDR3 has 16 residues. Germline-derived CDR1 and CDR2 are MNHNY and SVGAGI (reference sequence). The CDR3 loop is CASSHNRGPEKNIQYF. CDR3 DNA sequence: TGTGCCAGCAGTCACAACAGGGGGCCAGAGAAAAACATTCAGTACTTC.

The chain has TRBV7-9 and TRBJ2-1; the D gene is possibly TRBD2 (6 bases). V lost 4 bases and J 2 bases, leaving 15 bases between the germline ends. This CDR3 has 16 amino acids. Germline-derived CDR1 and CDR2 are SEHNR and FQNEAQ (reference sequence). In nucleotides, the CDR3 is TGTGCCAGCAGCTCAGGGAGGCTGAACACCTACAATGAGCAGTTCTTC. Translated: CASSSGRLNTYNEQFF.

The CDR3: CASSQEGTPNTEAFF. The CDR3 DNA reads TGTGCCAGCAGCCAAGAGGGGACACCGAACACTGAAGCTTTCTTT. The rearrangement links TRBV3-1 to TRBJ1-1; a weak D match, TRBD1 (6 bases). CDR3 length: 15 amino acids. With 0 bases removed from V and 1 base from J, the gap between germline ends came to 9 bases. CDR1 is LGHDT and CDR2 is YNNKEL in the germline V gene (reference sequence).

The chain uses TRBV5-1 and TRBJ2-3, with D unclear. The V end lost 4 bases, the J end lost 5 bases, and 8 bases lay between the germline ends. The CDR3 loop spans 12 amino acids. Germline V gene lookup returns CDR1 SGHRS and CDR2 YFSETQ. CDR3 sequence reads: CASSRTQDTQYF. Here the CDR3 DNA reads TGCGCCAGCAGCCGAACGCAAGATACGCAGTATTTT.

V usage is TRBV28 and J usage is TRBJ1-2; D is uncertain. Germline V lookup: CDR1 MDHEN, CDR2 SYDVKM. The CDR3 sequence is 16 residues long. Trimming took 5 bases from V and 0 from J, leaving 16 bases between them. The CDR3 bases are TGTGCCAGCAGTCTTCAGCCCGGACGAGCTAACTATGGCTACACCTTC. It yields the protein CASSLQPGRANYGYTF.

The table lists this clonotype with a few counts. V and J are TRBV12-3 or TRBV12-4 and TRBJ1-2, with D unclear. This CDR3 contains 12 residues. Trimming stripped 7 bases from V and 7 bases from J, with 13 bases between. The CDR3 sequence is CASTAPGSGYTF. As DNA, the CDR3 is TGTGCCAGCACCGCCCCCGGTAGTGGCTACACCTTC.

This clonotype showed up just once. One junction end does not reproduce the germline sequence, and a read error may be involved. The genes are TRBV20-1 and TRBJ2-7, with D perhaps matching TRBD2 (6 bases). Germline CDR1 and CDR2: DFQATT and SNEGSKA (reference sequence). This CDR3 is 13 amino acids long. The CDR3 protein is CSADSGSSYEQNF. As DNA, the CDR3 is TGCAGTGCCGATAGCGGCAGCTCCTACGAGCAGAACTTC.

This clonotype appeared a single time. This chain links TRBV20-1 with TRBJ2-4; 7 nucleotides agree with TRBD2. The last part of the DNA fits TRBJ2-7 better; the J call may be wrong. There are 13 residues in the CDR3. The germline V gene has CDR1 DFQATT and CDR2 SNEGSKA (reference sequence). CDR3 sequence reads: CSAGGGSTYEQYF. As DNA, the CDR3 is TGCAGTGCTGGCGGGGGTAGTACCTACGAGCAGTACTTC.

The J gene is TRBJ2-7, the V gene TRBV27, with 10 bases that match TRBD1. The CDR3 has 15 amino acids. J gave up 3 bases and V 6 bases, and 8 bases lay outside the gene matches. CDR1 MNHEY and CDR2 SMNVEV come from the germline V gene (reference sequence). The CDR3 nucleotides are TGTGCCAGCAGCCGGGGGGGGACAGGGGTCTACGAGCAGTACTTC. As protein: CASSRGGTGVYEQYF.

V usage is TRBV11-2 and J usage is TRBJ1-2; tentative D call: TRBD1 (5 bases). The ends were cut back, 0 bases at V and 5 bases at J, with 16 bases in the middle. Per germline, CDR1 SGHAT and CDR2 FQNNGV. The CDR3 is made up of 16 amino acids. The CDR3 DNA sequence: TGTGCCAGCAGCTTAGAAACCGCTCCCGGGGGATATGGCTACACCTTC. Encoded protein: CASSLETAPGGYGYTF. The full variable domain, its missing parts supplied by reference TRBV11-2 and TRBJ1-2, is EAGVAQSPRYKIIEKRQSVAFWCNPISGHATLYWYQQILGQGPKLLIQFQNNGVVDDSQLPKDRFSAERLKGVDSTLKIQPAKLEDSAVYLCASSLETAPGGYGYTFGSGTRLTVV.

This clonotype was counted a few times. The rearrangement links TRBV2 to TRBJ2-3, with unresolved D. Per germline, CDR1 SNHLY and CDR2 FYNNEI. V lost 6 bases and J lost 2, with 6 bases in between. This CDR3 spans 12 amino acids. For the CDR3, the DNA is TGTGCCAGCAGACTTTACACAGATACGCAGTATTTT. This encodes CASRLYTDTQYF.